Shown below are 17 T cell receptor beta chains from a single sample sequenced in a study of OX40 agonist ivuxolimab in advanced cancers. Sequencing used immunoSEQ multiplex PCR; TCRdb keeps in-frame clones, though not all of them. This table has about 64,000 clones, around 80% appearing once. The sample consisted of CD4+ or CD8+ T cells sorted from blood, taken in a trial of the OX40 agonist ivuxolimab. These receptors were collected from an adult with an advanced solid tumor such as melanoma, head and neck, liver or kidney cancer.

The chain couples TRBV7-6 to TRBJ2-7, with TRBD2 matching 8 bases. This CDR3 region has 16 residues. V dropped 0 bases and J dropped 5; count of bases not matched to a gene: 9. In germline, CDR1 is SGHVS, CDR2 FNYEAQ. CDR3 in amino acids: CASSLARGSGKHEQYF. DNA of the CDR3: TGTGCCAGCAGCTTAGCGCGCGGTAGCGGGAAACACGAGCAGTACTTC.

CDR3 amino acids: CASQGGLLGEKLFF. In DNA form, the CDR3 reads TGTGCCAGCCAGGGAGGCCTCTTGGGGGAAAAACTGTTTTTT. This sequence joins TRBV7-9 and TRBJ1-4, with TRBD1 as a possible D gene (5 bases). The CDR3 has 14 amino acids. Deletions cut 8 bases from V and 8 bases from J, with 18 bases between. Germline-derived CDR1 and CDR2 are SEHNR and FQNEAQ (reference sequence).

This clone was seen only once. One end of the junction does not line up with germline, which may come from a read error. The chain links TRBV5-1 to TRBJ2-2, with no clear D. The CDR3 has 17 amino acids. Germline CDR1 SGHRS, CDR2 YFSETQ. The CDR3 loop reads CASSLEGVIGNTRELFF. The CDR3 DNA is TGCGCCAGCAGCTTGGAGGGCGTTATTGGGAACACCCGGGAGCTGTTTTTT.

The chain couples TRBV28 to TRBJ1-5; 9 bases are a match to TRBD1. With 8 bases clipped from V and 5 bases from J, the junction kept 4 bases outside the gene matches. There are 13 residues in the CDR3. Germline CDR1 reads MDHEN; CDR2 reads SYDVKM. The CDR3 DNA is TGTGCCAGCCATGGGGACAGGGATCAGCCCCAGCATTTT. As protein: CASHGDRDQPQHF.

This chain joins TRBV6-9 and TRBJ1-1; D not resolved. Trimming pared 3 bases from V and 1 base from J, leaving 6 bases between. The V gene's germline CDR1 is MNHGY and CDR2 SVAAGI. The CDR3 loop spans 13 amino acids. CDR3 coding DNA: TGTGCCAGCAGTTACACAAGGAACACTGAAGCTTTCTTT. Its protein product is CASSYTRNTEAFF.

The chain links TRBV7-9 to TRBJ2-5; no definite D call. V gave up 3 bases and J gave up 9 bases, with 11 bases separating them. The CDR3 sequence is 12 residues long. Germline-derived CDR1 and CDR2 are SEHNR and FQNEAQ (reference sequence). Here the CDR3 DNA reads TGTGCCAGCAGCTTTCACCAGGCTCCCCAGTACTTC. Translated, it gives CASSFHQAPQYF.

The chain joins TRBV4-2 to TRBJ2-3, with a weak D call TRBD2 (6 bases). V was pared by 0 bases and J by 4 bases, with 8 bases between. The CDR3 has 14 residues. Looked up from germline, CDR1 is LGHNA and CDR2 is YNFKEQ. CDR3 loop: CASSQDTGADTQYF. DNA of the CDR3: TGTGCCAGCAGCCAAGATACGGGAGCAGATACGCAGTATTTT.

The chain has TRBV7-3 and TRBJ1-5, with TRBD1 identical over 7 bases. In germline, CDR1 is SGHTA, CDR2 FQGTGA. The CDR3 has 15 amino acids. V gave up 4 bases and J gave up 4 bases; unmatched junction bases: 7. The CDR3 bases are TGTGCCAGCAGCTCGACAGGGTATGTTAATCAGCCCCAGCATTTT. Translating gives CASSSTGYVNQPQHF. The variable domain in full, with the rest retrieved from reference TRBV7-3 and TRBJ1-5, is GAGVSQTPSNKVTEKGKYVELRCDPISGHTALYWYRQSLGQGPEFLIYFQGTGAADDSGLPNDRFFAVRPEGSVSTLKIQRTERGDSAVYLCASSSTGYVNQPQHFGDGTRLSIL.

The genes are TRBV7-9 and TRBJ2-7; D not resolved. From germline, CDR1 is SEHNR and CDR2 FQNEAQ (reference sequence). V lost 3 bases to trimming and J lost 0 bases, with 9 bases between them. The CDR3 runs 14 residues. CDR3 sequence (DNA): TGTGCCAGCAGCTTGGACGATTTCTCCTACGAGCAGTACTTC. Encoded protein: CASSLDDFSYEQYF.

This rearrangement joins TRBV11-2 to TRBJ2-7; no definite D call. Trimming shortened V by 1 base and J by 2 bases, and 6 bases separated the two germline ends. Germline V gene data show CDR1 as SGHAT and CDR2 as FQNNGV. This CDR3 is built from 13 residues. CDR3 sequence reads: CASSLGLPYEQYF. CDR3 nucleotide sequence: TGTGCCAGCAGCTTAGGGCTCCCCTACGAGCAGTACTTC.

This clone was recorded a few times. This rearrangement joins TRBV10-3 to TRBJ1-4, with no clear D. The CDR3 loop spans 13 amino acids. Trimming removed 3 bases at V and 5 bases at J, with 7 bases between. Germline CDR1 ENHRY, CDR2 SYGVKD. CDR3: CAISDVQNEKLFF. The CDR3 DNA is TGTGCCATCAGTGACGTACAGAATGAAAAACTGTTTTTT.

This chain connects TRBV7-7 to TRBJ2-5; 11 nucleotides line up with TRBD2. CDR1 is SSHAT, CDR2 FNYEAQ, per germline (reference sequence). CDR3 size: 13 residues. V gave up 10 bases and J gave up 5 bases; unmatched junction bases: 6. CDR3 DNA: TGTGCCATCCTAGCGGGAGGAGGCGAGACCCAGTACTTC. Its translation: CAILAGGGETQYF.

The chain links TRBV28 to TRBJ1-5; TRBD1 might be the D (6 bases). Per germline, CDR1 MDHEN and CDR2 SYDVKM. The germline V and J ends were trimmed by 7 bases and 5 bases, with 9 bases remaining between them. The CDR3 is made up of 12 amino acids. This CDR3 reads CASTGVDQPQHF. For the CDR3, the DNA is TGTGCCAGCACAGGGGTAGATCAGCCCCAGCATTTT.

Concerning this clone itself: Other DNA variants within this sample encode the same CDR3. The J gene is TRBJ1-5, the V gene TRBV19; 8 bases are a match to TRBD1. Trimming cost V 8 bases and J 2 bases; bases outside gene matches: 5. This CDR3 is built from 14 residues. Germline V CDR1 and CDR2: LNHDA, SQIVND (reference sequence). This CDR3 is CASRDRGGNQPQHF. The DNA of the CDR3 is TGTGCCAGTCGAGACAGGGGTGGCAATCAGCCCCAGCATTTT.

The V call is TRBV28, the J call TRBJ1-4, with D tentatively TRBD1 (5 bases). V lost 5 bases to trimming and J lost 8 bases, with 18 bases between them. Germline V gene data show CDR1 as MDHEN and CDR2 as SYDVKM. The CDR3 is 15 amino acids. For the CDR3, the DNA is TGTGCCAGCAGTCCCATAAGGGGACTTCGGGAAAAACTGTTTTTT. Its protein is CASSPIRGLREKLFF.

The rearrangement links TRBV5-6 to TRBJ1-2, with TRBD1 matching over 7 bases. V dropped 3 bases and J dropped 3; count of bases not matched to a gene: 14. Germline V gene lookup returns CDR1 SGHDT and CDR2 YYEEEE. The CDR3 has 17 amino acids. CDR3 sequence (DNA): TGTGCCAGCAGCTCTCGAATACTGACAGGGCGTGACTATGGCTACACCTTC. As protein: CASSSRILTGRDYGYTF.

CDR3 region: CASSLMGSTEAFF. The CDR3 DNA is TGTGCCAGCAGCTTAATGGGTAGCACTGAAGCTTTCTTT. The chain combines TRBV5-5 with TRBJ1-1; D is ambiguous. Germline CDR1 is SGHKS and CDR2 is YYEKEE (reference sequence). The CDR3 is 13 amino acids. Trimming removed 2 bases from V and 4 bases from J, with 9 bases in between. The complete variable domain, with remaining parts taken from reference TRBV5-5 and TRBJ1-1, reads DAGVTQSPTHLIKTRGQQVTLRCSPISGHKSVSWYQQVLGQGPQFIFQYYEKEERGRGNFPDRFSARQFPNYSSELNVNALLLGDSALYLCASSLMGSTEAFFGQGTRLTVV.